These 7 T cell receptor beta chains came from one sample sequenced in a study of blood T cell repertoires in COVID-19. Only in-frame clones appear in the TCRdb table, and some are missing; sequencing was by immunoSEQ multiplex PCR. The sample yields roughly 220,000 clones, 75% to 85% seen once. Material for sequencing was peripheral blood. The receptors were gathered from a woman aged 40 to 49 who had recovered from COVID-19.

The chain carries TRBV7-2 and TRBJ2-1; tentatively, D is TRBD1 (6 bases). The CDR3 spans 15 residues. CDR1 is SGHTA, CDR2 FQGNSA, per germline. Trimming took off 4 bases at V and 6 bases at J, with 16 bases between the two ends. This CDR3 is CASSSTGKASNEQFF. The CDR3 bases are TGTGCCAGCAGCTCCACAGGGAAGGCATCCAATGAGCAGTTCTTC.

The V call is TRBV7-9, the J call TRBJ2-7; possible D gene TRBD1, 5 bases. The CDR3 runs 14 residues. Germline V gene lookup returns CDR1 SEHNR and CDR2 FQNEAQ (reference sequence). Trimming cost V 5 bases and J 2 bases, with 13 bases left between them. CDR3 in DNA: TGTGCCAGCAGCGAGGCAGGGTTTACCTACGAGCAGTACTTC. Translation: CASSEAGFTYEQYF.

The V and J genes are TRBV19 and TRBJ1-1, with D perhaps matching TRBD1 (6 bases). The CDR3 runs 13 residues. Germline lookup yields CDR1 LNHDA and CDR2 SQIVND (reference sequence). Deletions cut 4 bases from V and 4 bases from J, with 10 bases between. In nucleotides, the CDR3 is TGTGCCAGTAGTACCCTAGGGGGCACTGAAGCTTTCTTT. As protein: CASSTLGGTEAFF.

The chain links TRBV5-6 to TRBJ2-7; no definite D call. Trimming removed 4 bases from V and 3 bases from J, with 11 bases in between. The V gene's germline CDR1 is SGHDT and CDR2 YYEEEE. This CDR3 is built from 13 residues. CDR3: CASSVTFHYEQYF. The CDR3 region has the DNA TGTGCCAGCAGCGTGACATTCCACTACGAGCAGTACTTC.

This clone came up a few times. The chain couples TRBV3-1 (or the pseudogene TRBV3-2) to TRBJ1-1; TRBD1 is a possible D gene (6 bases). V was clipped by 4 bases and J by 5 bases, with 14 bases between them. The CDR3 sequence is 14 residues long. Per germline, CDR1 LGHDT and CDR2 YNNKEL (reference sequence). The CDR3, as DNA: TGTGCCAGCAGCCCACAGGGTAGTTTGACTGAAGCTTTCTTT. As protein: CASSPQGSLTEAFF.

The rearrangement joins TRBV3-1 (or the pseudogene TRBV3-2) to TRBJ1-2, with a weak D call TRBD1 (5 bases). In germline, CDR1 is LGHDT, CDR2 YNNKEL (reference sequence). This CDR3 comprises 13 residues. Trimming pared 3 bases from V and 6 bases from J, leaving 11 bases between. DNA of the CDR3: TGTGCCAGCAGCCAGCAGGGTCGAGATGGCTACACCTTC. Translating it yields CASSQQGRDGYTF.

CDR3 loop: CATSPQGAAGPGYGYTF. The DNA of the CDR3 is TGTGCCACCAGCCCACAGGGGGCGGCGGGGCCGGGCTATGGCTACACCTTC. The rearrangement uses TRBV15 and TRBJ1-2, with 9 bases that match TRBD1. The length of the CDR3 is 17 residues. The germline gives CDR1 LNHNV, CDR2 YYDKDF (reference sequence). The ends lost 5 bases at V and 4 bases at J; junction bases unmatched: 14.